Below, one T cell receptor (beta chain) is given with its context. This clone was seen a handful of times. Its antigen is still unknown. No base quality values were provided; no much bigger clone lies one nucleotide off. In the ViraFEST assay, PBMC were stimulated with viral peptide pools, and antigen-specific CD4+ T cell clonotypes were then identified by expansion using TCR sequencing. After about 10 days of culture, CD4+ T cells were isolated with the EasySep CD4+ T cell isolation kit. The absence of prior SARS-CoV-2 infection in healthy vaccine recipients was confirmed by negative nucleocapsid antibodies before and after vaccination. Some 2 million PBMC per well were cultured with about 10 ug/ml peptides in IMDM containing approximately 4.7% human AB serum, about 9 IU/ml IL-2 and gentamicin. Half of the culture medium was replaced with fresh IL-2-containing medium on days 3 and 7. Each peptide stimulation condition was cultured in triplicate wells unless otherwise noted. Using Ficoll-Paque Plus gradient centrifugation, PBMC were separated from whole blood and then either used fresh or cryopreserved at -140C. The overlapping peptide pools covered the spike proteins of SARS-CoV-2 and of the common cold coronaviruses HCoV-NL63, HCoV-OC43 and HCoV-229E. The QIAamp micro DNA kit was used to extract genomic DNA from the cultured CD4+ T cells.

CDR1 is given as LGHNA and CDR2 as YNFKEQ, both from the germline V gene. V sheds 0 bases and J sheds 0 bases, leaving 5 bases between their ends. The CDR3 measures 14 amino acids from cysteine to phenylalanine. Only CDR3 DNA is held: 42 bases, read in frame from base 1. These data originate in a study of vaccination effects on CD4 cells after COVID-19 (dated by TCRdb to the early 2020s). Background on the whole study: Each participant got two doses of an mRNA SARS-CoV-2 vaccine, either BNT162b2 or mRNA-1273. The study compared SARS-CoV-2 spike-specific CD4+ TCR repertoires before and after mRNA vaccination in COVID-19 convalescent patients and infection-naive vaccine recipients. The full study included approximately nine COVID-19 convalescent patients and a handful of SARS-CoV-2-naive healthy vaccine recipients. Cultures from other donors in the study were sequenced using the Oncomine TCR Beta short-read assay on an Illumina iSeq 100.

Library prep was done by the immunoSEQ multiplex PCR assay. DNA from the cultured, isolated CD4+ T cells was subjected to TCR beta CDR3 sequencing. On the authors' methods: Non-productive TCR sequences were removed, reads were trimmed to the CDR3 region, and CDR3s of at least 7 amino acids were retained. The MANAFEST web app was used to pick out antigen-specific clonotypes by comparing their expansion in peptide wells with that in reference cultures. To count as positive, a clone had to show expansion at FDR<0.05 compared with the reference and with all other wells, an odds ratio above 5, and a frequency above 0.1% in two replicate wells. A clonotype was defined as cross-reactive if the clonotype was significantly expanded both in SARS-CoV-2 spike wells and in at least one common cold coronavirus spike condition. CDR3 similarity was assessed by Levenshtein distance with the stringdist R package, and unrooted trees were built with ape in R 3.6.1. TCRdb carries this immuneACCESS record with in-frame sequences only. Its versions omit some clonotypes, under half of them owing to an unresolved V gene in the studies checked, with the rest unexplained. D and trimming were read from the DNA, whereas the V and J calls and clone size are those reported in that table. The sample table lists about 73,000 clones, 65% to 85% of them with a count of one. Clones ranked in the top ten supply around 3.2% of the sample.

Overall results and qualifications from the work: Only a small number of convalescent patients were included, and no early post-infection timepoints were available, which limited the study. Clones induced by infection and clones induced by vaccination both contracted markedly at late timepoints after vaccination, which fits with T cell responses waning over time. Among healthy vaccine recipients, nearly all vaccine-induced clones were SARS-CoV-2 mono-reactive, and just 1 of 255 was cross-reactive with common cold coronaviruses.

Rearrangement joined TRBV4-2 to TRBJ1-2; the D segment cannot be called with confidence. Specimen: CD4+ T cells from PBMCs cultured with HCoV-NL63 spike peptides, collected before COVID-19 vaccination. What this sample's cell subset or site label stands for: HCoV-NL63 spike overlapping peptide pool stimulation. The clonotype comes from a human donor who received a COVID-19 vaccine. The CDR3 here reads CASSQDGANYGYTF. The DNA is TGTGCCAGCAGCCAAGACGGCGCTAACTATGGCTACACCTTC.